Listed below are T cell receptor beta chains from one sample, sequenced in a study of shared clonotypes between healthy human individuals. TCRdb's table, derived via immunoSEQ multiplex PCR, lists solely in-frame clones and lacks some. This table holds about 2.5 million clones, less than 95% found once. The sequencing input was naive CD4+ T cells from PBMCs. The source is a man between 18 and 29 years old in good health. Some clones in this sample may be carry-over from other donors' samples. The CDR3 runs from the conserved cysteine through the conserved F or W. Each record gives: D gene, V gene, J gene, clone size, CDR3 protein, CDR3 DNA. D genes are given only for firm matches. Rows give clone size only sometimes, using once, few, many, or a class for an expanded clone.

>.|TRBV7-8|TRBJ2-1|.
CASSLRAGSYNEQFF
TGTGCCAGCAGCTTAAGGGCAGGGTCCTACAATGAGCAGTTCTTC
>TRBD1|TRBV7-2|TRBJ1-5|.
CASSAQGVRQPQHF
TGTGCCAGCAGCGCACAGGGGGTAAGGCAGCCCCAGCATTTT
>TRBD1|TRBV30|TRBJ1-2|.
CAWSLGQSYGYTF
TGTGCCTGGAGCCTGGGACAGAGCTATGGCTACACCTTC
>TRBD1|TRBV7-3|TRBJ2-3|.
CASSQQGTDTQYF
TGTGCCAGCAGCCAACAGGGGACAGATACGCAGTATTTT
>TRBD2|TRBV6-5|TRBJ2-1|.
CASSYPTSGRYEQFF
TGTGCCAGCAGTTACCCGACTAGCGGGAGATATGAGCAGTTCTTC
>.|TRBV7-9|TRBJ1-1|.
CASSLDGGTEAFF
TGTGCCAGCAGCTTAGATGGGGGGACTGAAGCTTTCTTT
>TRBD1|TRBV18|TRBJ2-1|.
CASSQSGQVYNEQFF
TGTGCCAGCTCTCAATCGGGACAGGTTTACAATGAGCAGTTCTTC
>.|TRBV2|TRBJ2-1|once
CASSKYSGSSYNEQFF
TGTGCCAGCAGTAAATATAGCGGAAGCTCCTACAATGAGCAGTTCTTC
>.|TRBV28|TRBJ1-1|.
CASKGRDDPFF
TGTGCCAGCAAGGGACGGGATGACCCATTCTTT
>.|TRBV19|TRBJ1-5|once
CASSIGSQPQHF
TGTGCCAGTAGTATAGGGAGTCAGCCCCAGCATTTT